This TCR beta chain was obtained from a study of cytomegalovirus exposure and HLA in healthy donors. Points from the study as a whole: According to a subsequent analysis, TCR clusters identified in the first cohort showed a tendency to co-occur across the 100 to 150 validation repertoires. Investigators reported some 150 TCR beta chains as tied to cytomegalovirus.

TCRdb's copy holds only in-frame clones and misses some; the assay was immunoSEQ multiplex PCR. The sample lists 60,000 or so clones, 85% to 95% occurring once. In the case of this clone: The target antigen is unknown.

Germline assignment: CDR1 KGHSH and CDR2 LQKENI. V shed 4 bases, J shed 4 bases, and the junction held 7 bases outside the gene matches. The CDR3 totals 16 residues. What was sequenced was PBMCs. The rearrangement links TRBV18 to TRBJ2-2, with TRBD2 matching over 9 bases. This TCR was sampled from a man aged 18-30 years in good health and CMV-seronegative. In DNA form, the CDR3 reads TGTGCCAGCTCACTTGGACTAGCGACCACCACCGGGGAGCTGTTTTTT. This codes for CASSLGLATTTGELFF.